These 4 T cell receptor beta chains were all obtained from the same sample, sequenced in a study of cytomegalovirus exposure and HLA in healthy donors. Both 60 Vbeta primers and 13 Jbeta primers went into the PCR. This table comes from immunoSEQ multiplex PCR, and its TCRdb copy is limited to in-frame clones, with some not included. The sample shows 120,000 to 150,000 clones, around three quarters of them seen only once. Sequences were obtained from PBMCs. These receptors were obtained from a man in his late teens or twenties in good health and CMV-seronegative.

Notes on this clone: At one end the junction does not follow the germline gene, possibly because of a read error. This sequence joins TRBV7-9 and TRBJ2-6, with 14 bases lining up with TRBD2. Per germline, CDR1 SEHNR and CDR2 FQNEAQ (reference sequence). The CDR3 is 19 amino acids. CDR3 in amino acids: CSSSRTSGGYSSGANVLTF. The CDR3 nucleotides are TGTTCCAGCAGCAGGACTAGCGGGGGGTATTCCTCTGGGGCCAACGTCCTGACTTTC.

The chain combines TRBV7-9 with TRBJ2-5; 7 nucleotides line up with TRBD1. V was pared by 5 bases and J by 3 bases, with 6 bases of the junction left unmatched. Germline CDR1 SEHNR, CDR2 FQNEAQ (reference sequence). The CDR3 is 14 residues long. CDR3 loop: CASSRDRPEETQYF. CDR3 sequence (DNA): TGTGCCAGCAGCCGGGACAGACCGGAAGAGACCCAGTACTTC.

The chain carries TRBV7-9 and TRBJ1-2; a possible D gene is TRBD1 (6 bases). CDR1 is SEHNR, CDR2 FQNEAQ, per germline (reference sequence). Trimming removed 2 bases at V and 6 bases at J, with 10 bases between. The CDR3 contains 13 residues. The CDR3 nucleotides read TGTGCCAGCAGCTTAAGGGGGGGACATGGCTACACCTTC. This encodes CASSLRGGHGYTF.

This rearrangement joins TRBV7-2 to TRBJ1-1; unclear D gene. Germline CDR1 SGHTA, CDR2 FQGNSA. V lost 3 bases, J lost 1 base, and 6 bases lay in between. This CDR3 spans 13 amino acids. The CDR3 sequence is CASSLNGNTEAFF. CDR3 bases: TGTGCCAGCAGCTTGAACGGGAACACTGAAGCTTTCTTT.